This entry lists 2 T cell receptor beta chains sequenced from one sample in a study of shared clonotypes between healthy human individuals (TCRdb year 2020). CD8 naive samples were obtained by positive selection for CCR7 among CD45RO-negative cells, yielding a CD45RA+CCR7+ population from which TemRA cells were excluded. Libraries were constructed by the immunoSEQ multiplex PCR assay. TCRdb obtained this table from immuneACCESS and retained in-frame rearrangements with V and J assigned. These tables miss some clones; where compared with another copy, unresolved V genes account for less than half of the shortfall, and the remainder is unexplained. The table for this sample lists about 590,000 clones; about 95% of them were counted only once. Around 0.097% of the sample is held by the ten biggest clonotypes. Input material: naive CD8+ T cells sorted from blood. The sample's cell subset or site label is to be understood as: CD45RA+CCR7+. The receptors shown here come from a young woman in good health.

CDR3 sequence reads: CASSPTGVVIDEQFF. CDR3 in DNA: TGTGCCAGCAGTCCTACTGGGGTTGTTATCGATGAGCAGTTCTTC. This chain links TRBV7-6 with TRBJ2-1, with D unclear. V lost 6 bases to trimming and J lost 8 bases, with 20 bases between them. The length of the CDR3 is 15 residues. Looked up from germline, CDR1 is SGHVS and CDR2 is FNYEAQ.

The genes are TRBV6-5 and TRBJ2-2; D is ambiguous. Trimming took off 6 bases at V and 4 bases at J, with 9 bases between the two ends. This CDR3 is 13 amino acids long. Germline lookup yields CDR1 MNHEY and CDR2 SVGAGI. The CDR3 sequence: CASRNLRTGELFF. The CDR3 DNA sequence: TGTGCCAGCAGGAATCTGCGCACCGGGGAGCTGTTTTTT.